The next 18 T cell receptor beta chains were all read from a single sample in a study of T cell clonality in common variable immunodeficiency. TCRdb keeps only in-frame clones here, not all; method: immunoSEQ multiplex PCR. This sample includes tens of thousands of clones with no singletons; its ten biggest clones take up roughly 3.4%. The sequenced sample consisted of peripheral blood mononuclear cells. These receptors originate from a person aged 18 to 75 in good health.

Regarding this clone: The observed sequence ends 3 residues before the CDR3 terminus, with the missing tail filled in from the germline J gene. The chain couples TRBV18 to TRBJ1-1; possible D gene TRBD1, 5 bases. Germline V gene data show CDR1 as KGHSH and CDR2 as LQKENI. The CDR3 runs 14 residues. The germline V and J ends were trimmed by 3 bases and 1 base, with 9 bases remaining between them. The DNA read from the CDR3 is TGTGCCAGCTCACCGGACATCCAGAACACTGAA. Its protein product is CASSPDIQNTE. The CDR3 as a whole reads CASSPDIQNTEAFF.

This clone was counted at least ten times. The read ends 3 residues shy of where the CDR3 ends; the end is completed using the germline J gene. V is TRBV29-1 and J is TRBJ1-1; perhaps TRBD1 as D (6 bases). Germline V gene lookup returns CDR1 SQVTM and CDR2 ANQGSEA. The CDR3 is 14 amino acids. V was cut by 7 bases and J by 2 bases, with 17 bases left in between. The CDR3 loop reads CSGEMTGPNTEAFF. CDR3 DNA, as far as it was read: TGCAGCGGGGAGATGACAGGTCCCAACACTGAA. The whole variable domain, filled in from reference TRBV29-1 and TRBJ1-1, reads SAVISQKPSRDICQRGTSLTIQCQVDSQVTMMFWYRQQPGQSLTLIATANQGSEATYESGFVIDKFPISRPNLTFSTLTVSNMSPEDSSIYLCSGEMTGPNTEAFFGQGTRLTVV.

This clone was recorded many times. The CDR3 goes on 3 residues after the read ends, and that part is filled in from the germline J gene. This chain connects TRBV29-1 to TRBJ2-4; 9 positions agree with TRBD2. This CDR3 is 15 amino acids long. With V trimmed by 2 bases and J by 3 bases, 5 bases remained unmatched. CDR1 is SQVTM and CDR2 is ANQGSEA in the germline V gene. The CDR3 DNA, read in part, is TGCAGCGTTGAAAAGGCGGGGGGGGGCAAAAACATT. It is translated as CSVEKAGGGKNI. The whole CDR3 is CSVEKAGGGKNIQYF. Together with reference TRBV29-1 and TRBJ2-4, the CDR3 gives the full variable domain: SAVISQKPSRDICQRGTSLTIQCQVDSQVTMMFWYRQQPGQSLTLIATANQGSEATYESGFVIDKFPISRPNLTFSTLTVSNMSPEDSSIYLCSVEKAGGGKNIQYFGAGTRLSVL.

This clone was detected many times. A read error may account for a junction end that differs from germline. CDR3 DNA, as far as it was read: TGCGCCAGCAGCCAAGATCAGGGGCGGGAAAGA. Its protein is CASSQDQGRER. The entire CDR3 protein is CASSQDQGRERLFF. This chain uses TRBV4-1 with TRBJ1-4; D is perhaps TRBD1 (6 bases). From the germline J gene comes the end of the CDR3, since the read stops 3 residues before it. The CDR3 has 14 amino acids. From germline, CDR1 is MGHRA and CDR2 YSYEKL.

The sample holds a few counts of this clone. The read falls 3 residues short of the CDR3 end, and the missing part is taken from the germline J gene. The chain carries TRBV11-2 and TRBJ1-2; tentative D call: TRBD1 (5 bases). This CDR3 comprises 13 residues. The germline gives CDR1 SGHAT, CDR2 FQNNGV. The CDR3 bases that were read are TGTGCCAGCAGCCCCAGGGTCCGGGATGAC. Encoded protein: CASSPRVRDD. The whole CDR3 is CASSPRVRDDYTF.

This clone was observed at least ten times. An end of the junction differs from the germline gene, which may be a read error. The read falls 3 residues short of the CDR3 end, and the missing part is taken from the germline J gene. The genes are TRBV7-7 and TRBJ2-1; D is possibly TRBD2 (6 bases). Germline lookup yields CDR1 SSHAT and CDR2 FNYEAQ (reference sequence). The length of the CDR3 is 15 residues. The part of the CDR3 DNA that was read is TGTGCTAGCAGCTTAGGTAGCGGCCCCTACAATGAG. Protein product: CASSLGSGPYNE. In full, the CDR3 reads CASSLGSGPYNEQFF.

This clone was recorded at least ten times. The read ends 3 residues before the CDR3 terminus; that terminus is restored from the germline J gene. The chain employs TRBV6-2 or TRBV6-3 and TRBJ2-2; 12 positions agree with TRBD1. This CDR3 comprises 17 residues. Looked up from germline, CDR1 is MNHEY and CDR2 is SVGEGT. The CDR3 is CASSPGTGGATNEKLFF. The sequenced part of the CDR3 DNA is TGTGCCAGCAGTCCCGGGACAGGGGGCGCGACTAATGAAAAG.

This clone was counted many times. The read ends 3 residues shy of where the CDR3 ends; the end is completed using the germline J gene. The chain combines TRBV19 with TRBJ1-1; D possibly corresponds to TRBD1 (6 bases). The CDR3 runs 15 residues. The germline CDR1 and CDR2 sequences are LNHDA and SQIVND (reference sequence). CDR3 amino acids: CASSEPGGGLLRAFF. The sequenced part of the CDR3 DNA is TGTGCCAGTAGTGAACCGGGGGGCGGATTATTACGG.

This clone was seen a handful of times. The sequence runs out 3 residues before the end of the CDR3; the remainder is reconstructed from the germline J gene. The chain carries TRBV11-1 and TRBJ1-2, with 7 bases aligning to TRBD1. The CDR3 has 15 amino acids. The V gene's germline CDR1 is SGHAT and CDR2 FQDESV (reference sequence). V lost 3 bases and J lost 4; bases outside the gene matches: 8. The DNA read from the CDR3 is TGTGCCAGCAGCTTGCGACAGGGCCGAGGCTATGGC. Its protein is CASSLRQGRGYG. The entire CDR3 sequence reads CASSLRQGRGYGYTF.

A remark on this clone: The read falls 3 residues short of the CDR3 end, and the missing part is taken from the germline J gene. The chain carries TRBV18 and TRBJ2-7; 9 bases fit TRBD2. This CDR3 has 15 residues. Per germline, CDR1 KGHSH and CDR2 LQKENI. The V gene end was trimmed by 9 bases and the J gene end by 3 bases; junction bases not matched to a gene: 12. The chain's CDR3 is CASRTEGLAVYEQYF. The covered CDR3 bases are TGTGCCAGTCGCACCGAGGGACTAGCAGTCTACGAG.

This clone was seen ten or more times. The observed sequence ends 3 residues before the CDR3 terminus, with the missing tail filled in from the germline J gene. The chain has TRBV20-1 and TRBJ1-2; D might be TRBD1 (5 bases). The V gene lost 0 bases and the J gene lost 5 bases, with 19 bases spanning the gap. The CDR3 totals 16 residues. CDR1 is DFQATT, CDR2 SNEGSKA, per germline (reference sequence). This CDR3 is CSARDLFKGPGYGYTF. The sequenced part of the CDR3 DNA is TGCAGTGCTAGAGATCTTTTTAAGGGGCCAGGGTATGGC.

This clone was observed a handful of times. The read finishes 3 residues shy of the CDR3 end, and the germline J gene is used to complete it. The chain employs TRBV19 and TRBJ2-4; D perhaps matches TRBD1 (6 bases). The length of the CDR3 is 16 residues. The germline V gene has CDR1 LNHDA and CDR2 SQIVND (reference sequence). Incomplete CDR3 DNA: TGTGCCAGTAGTATCCCCATACAAACAGGGACACGCGGT. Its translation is CASSIPIQTGTRG. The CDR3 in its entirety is CASSIPIQTGTRGQYF.

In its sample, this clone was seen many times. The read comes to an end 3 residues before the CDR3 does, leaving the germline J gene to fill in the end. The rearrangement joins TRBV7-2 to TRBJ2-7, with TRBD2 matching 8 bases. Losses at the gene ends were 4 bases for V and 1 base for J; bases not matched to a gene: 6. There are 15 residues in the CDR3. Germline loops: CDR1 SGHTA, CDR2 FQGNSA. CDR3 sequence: CASSSSGTRSYEQYF. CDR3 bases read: TGTGCCAGCAGCTCCTCCGGGACTAGATCCTACGAG.

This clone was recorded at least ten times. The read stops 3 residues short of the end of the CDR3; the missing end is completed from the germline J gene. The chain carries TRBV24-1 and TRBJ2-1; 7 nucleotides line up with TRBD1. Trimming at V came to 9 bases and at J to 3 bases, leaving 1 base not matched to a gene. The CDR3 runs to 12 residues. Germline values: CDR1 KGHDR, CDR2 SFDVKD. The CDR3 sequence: CATGTDYNEQFF. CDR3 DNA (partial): TGTGCCACCGGGACAGACTACAATGAG.

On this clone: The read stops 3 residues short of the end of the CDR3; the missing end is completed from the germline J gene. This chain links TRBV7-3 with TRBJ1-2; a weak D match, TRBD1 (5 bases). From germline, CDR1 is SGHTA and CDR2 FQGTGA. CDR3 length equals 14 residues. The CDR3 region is CASSPTGLQETYTF. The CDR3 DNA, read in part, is TGTGCCAGCAGCCCCACGGGACTCCAAGAGACC.

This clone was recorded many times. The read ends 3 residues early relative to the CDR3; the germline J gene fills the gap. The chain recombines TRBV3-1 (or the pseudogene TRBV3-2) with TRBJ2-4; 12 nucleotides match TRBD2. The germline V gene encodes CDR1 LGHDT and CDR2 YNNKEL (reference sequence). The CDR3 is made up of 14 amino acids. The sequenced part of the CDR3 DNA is TGTGCCAGCGGAATCTCTAGCGGGGGGGCTTTT. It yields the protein CASGISSGGAF. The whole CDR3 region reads CASGISSGGAFQYF.

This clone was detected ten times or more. The CDR3 is CASSDFQGRINEKLFF. CDR3 DNA (partial): TGTGCCAGCAGTGACTTCCAGGGGAGGATAAATGAAAAA. This chain uses TRBV6-4 with TRBJ1-4; the D gene is possibly TRBD1 (6 bases). The sequenced fragment ends 3 residues before the CDR3 boundary, so the rest is inferred from the germline J gene. CDR1 and CDR2 (germline): MRHNA, SNTAGT. The CDR3 has 16 residues. The V end lost 1 base, the J end lost 5 bases, and 14 bases lay between the germline ends.

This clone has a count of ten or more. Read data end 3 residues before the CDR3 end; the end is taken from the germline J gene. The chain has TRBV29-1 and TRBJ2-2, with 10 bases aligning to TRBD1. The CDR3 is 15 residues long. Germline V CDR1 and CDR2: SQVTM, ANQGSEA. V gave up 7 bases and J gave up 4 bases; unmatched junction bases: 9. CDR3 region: CSARGGDRGTGELFF. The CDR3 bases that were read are TGCAGCGCTCGAGGAGGGGACAGGGGCACCGGGGAG.